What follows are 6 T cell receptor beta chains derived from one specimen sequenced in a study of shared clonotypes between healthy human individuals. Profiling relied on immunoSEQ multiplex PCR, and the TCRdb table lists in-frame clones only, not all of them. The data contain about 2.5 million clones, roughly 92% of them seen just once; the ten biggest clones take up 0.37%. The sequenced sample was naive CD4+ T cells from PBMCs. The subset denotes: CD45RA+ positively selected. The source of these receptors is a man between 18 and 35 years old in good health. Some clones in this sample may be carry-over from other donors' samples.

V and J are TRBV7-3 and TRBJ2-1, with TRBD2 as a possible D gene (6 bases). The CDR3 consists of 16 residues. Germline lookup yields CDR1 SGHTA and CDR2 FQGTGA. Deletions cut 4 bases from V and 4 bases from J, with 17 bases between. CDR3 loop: CASSSLGGGSYNEQFF. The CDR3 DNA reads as TGTGCCAGCAGCTCCCTAGGAGGAGGGAGTTACAATGAGCAGTTCTTC.

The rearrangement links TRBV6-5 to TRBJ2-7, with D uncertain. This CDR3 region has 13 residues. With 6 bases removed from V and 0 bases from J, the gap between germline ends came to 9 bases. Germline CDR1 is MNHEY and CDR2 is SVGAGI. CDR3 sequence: CASSRTLSYEQYF. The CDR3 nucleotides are TGTGCCAGCAGCCGCACCCTCTCCTACGAGCAGTACTTC.

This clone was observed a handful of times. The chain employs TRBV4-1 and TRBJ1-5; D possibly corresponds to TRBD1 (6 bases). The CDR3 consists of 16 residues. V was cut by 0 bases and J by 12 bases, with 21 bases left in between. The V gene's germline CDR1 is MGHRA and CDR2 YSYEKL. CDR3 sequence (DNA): TGCGCCAGCAGCCAAGATAGGGACATTGGAAGTACGAACCAGCATTTT. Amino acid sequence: CASSQDRDIGSTNQHF.

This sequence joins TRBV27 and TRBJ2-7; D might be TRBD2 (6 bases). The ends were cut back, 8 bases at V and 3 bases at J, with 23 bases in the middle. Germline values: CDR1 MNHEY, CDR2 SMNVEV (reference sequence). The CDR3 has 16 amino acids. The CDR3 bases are TGTGCCAGCGCAAACCTGGGACTCCCCGGAAACTACGAGCAGTACTTC. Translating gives CASANLGLPGNYEQYF.

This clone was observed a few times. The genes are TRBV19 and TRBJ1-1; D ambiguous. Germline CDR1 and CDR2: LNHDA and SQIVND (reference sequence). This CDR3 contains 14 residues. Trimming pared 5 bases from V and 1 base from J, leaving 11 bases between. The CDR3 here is CASSGRLTNTEAFF. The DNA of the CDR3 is TGTGCCAGTAGTGGACGGTTAACGAACACTGAAGCTTTCTTT. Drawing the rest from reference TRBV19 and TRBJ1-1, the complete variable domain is DGGITQSPKYLFRKEGQNVTLSCEQNLNHDAMYWYRQDPGQGLRLIYYSQIVNDFQKGDIAEGYSVSREKKESFPLTVTSAQKNPTAFYLCASSGRLTNTEAFFGQGTRLTVV.

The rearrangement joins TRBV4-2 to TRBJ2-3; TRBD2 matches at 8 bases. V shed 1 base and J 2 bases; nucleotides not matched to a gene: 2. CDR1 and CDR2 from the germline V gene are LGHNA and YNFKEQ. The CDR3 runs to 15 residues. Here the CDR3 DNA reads TGTGCCAGCAGCCAAGCTAGCGGGTTCACAGATACGCAGTATTTT. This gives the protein CASSQASGFTDTQYF.